These 5 T cell receptor beta chains were sequenced from one sample in a study of early T cells in non-severe SARS-CoV-2 infection. TCRdb re-analysed the 5' RACE reads in MiXCR, keeping a single row per CDR3 protein. The data contain about 81,000 distinct CDR3 sequences, roughly 5.7% of them singletons. The sample was whole blood. The receptors here all came from an adult who was a healthcare worker with PCR-confirmed SARS-CoV-2 infection or an uninfected control (not recorded which).

V gene TRBV11-2 combines with J gene TRBJ2-5; 9 nucleotides line up with TRBD2. There are 17 residues in the CDR3. Germline lookup yields CDR1 SGHAT and CDR2 FQNNGV. V shed 2 bases, J shed 1 base, and the junction held 8 bases outside the gene matches. Here the CDR3 DNA reads TGTGCCAGCAGCTTAATAGCGGGAGCCGCCTTCCAAGAGACCCAGTACTTC. Its translation is CASSLIAGAAFQETQYF.

The chain is built from TRBV4-1 and TRBJ2-3, with 8 bases identical to TRBD1. The CDR3 is made up of 17 amino acids. The V gene's germline CDR1 is MGHRA and CDR2 YSYEKL. V shed 2 bases and J 2 bases; nucleotides not matched to a gene: 9. The CDR3 nucleotides read TGCGCCAGCAGCCAACCCTCGGACAGGGTAAACACAGATACGCAGTATTTT. Translation gives CASSQPSDRVNTDTQYF.

This clonotype occurred many times. This rearrangement joins TRBV7-8 to TRBJ1-6; 9 bases fit TRBD1. The CDR3 consists of 15 residues. J was trimmed by 11 bases and V by 3 bases; bases with no gene match: 8. Germline loops: CDR1 SGHVS, CDR2 FQNEAQ. The CDR3 sequence: CASSFSTGTGTPLHF. The CDR3 coding sequence is TGTGCCAGCAGCTTTTCTACCGGGACAGGGACACCCCTCCACTTT.

This clonotype was recorded at least ten times. The CDR3 coding sequence is TGTGCCAGCAGTGAAGACAGGGGGGCCAAAAACATTCAGTACTTC. It is translated as CASSEDRGAKNIQYF. This rearrangement joins TRBV2 to TRBJ2-4, with 8 positions matching TRBD1. The V gene end was trimmed by 1 base and the J gene end by 1 base; junction bases not matched to a gene: 0. The CDR3 is made up of 15 amino acids. Germline V lookup: CDR1 SNHLY, CDR2 FYNNEI.

This clonotype turned up a few times. The chain couples TRBV19 to TRBJ2-7, with D possibly matching TRBD1 (6 bases). This CDR3 has 17 residues. Germline V gene sequence: CDR1 LNHDA, CDR2 SQIVND (reference sequence). Trimming stripped 5 bases from V and 3 bases from J, with 23 bases between. The CDR3 region is CASSPPPRTARIYEQYF. CDR3 nucleotides: TGTGCCAGTAGTCCTCCCCCCCGGACAGCGAGAATCTACGAGCAGTACTTC.